This T cell receptor beta chain came from a study of blood T cell repertoires in COVID-19 (dated by TCRdb to about 2020). About the investigation overall: Samples from collaborators originated in the United States, Italy and Spain and spanned both the acute and convalescent phases of COVID-19. The material from the prospective study consisted of cDNA or gDNA derived from T cells, B-cell-depleted T cells, or PBMCs. Subjects who had been exposed to COVID-19, were actively infected with it, or had recovered from it provided the deeply sampled blood TCRbeta repertoires that made up the dataset. A freely available public database, intended as a resource for researchers studying the immune response to SARS-CoV-2, is where the repertoires were released. The samples were drawn from the first 160 participants of the ongoing ImmuneRACE study and from more than 1,000 subjects provided by 6 global collaborators. Sample metadata almost always included a de-identified subject ID, COVID-19 status, age in years and sex. Where HLA class I and class II types were available, the types were taken from metadata supplied by the sample provider, not from assay-based typing.

Summary of the overall study and its limitations: The quantity of clinical and demographic metadata differed by source and by participant and was supplied without curation.

TCRbeta CDR3 regions were amplified from genomic DNA using the immunoSEQ Assay, a bias-controlled multiplex PCR. Under the source paper's analysis protocol: Nucleated cell counts per sample were estimated from amplification of reference gene primers within the assay. To quantify the absolute abundance of each unique TCRbeta CDR3 rearrangement, sequence reads were collapsed and filtered. For each sample, productive Simpson clonality was calculated by taking the square root of Simpson's diversity index across productive rearrangements. In its TCRdb copy, this immuneACCESS table keeps in-frame sequences only and misses some clones. Where compared with another copy, unresolved V genes explain less than half of these, and the others have no known cause. Clonal size and the V and J genes are those of that table, whereas D and trimming came from the DNA. The sample table contains tens of thousands of clones; only one count was recorded for approximately 80% of them. The ten largest clones take up 9.5% to 15% of the sample.

Collaborating institutions collected whole blood in K2EDTA tubes following their own protocols. For TCRbeta analysis, collaborators shipped samples as frozen whole blood, isolated PBMCs, or DNA extracted from either of those sample types. The CDR3 covers 16 residues, taking in both the cysteine and the phenylalanine. The read is trimmed to its CDR3 DNA, 48 bases read in frame from base 1. CDR1 and CDR2, per the germline V gene, are SGHNT and YENEEA. V trim: 3 bases; J trim: 1 base; unmatched bases: 6. A note on this clone: What antigen it recognizes has not been identified. No quality values exist for individual bases; no much larger clone is one base distant.

Recombination connected TRBV11-3 to TRBJ2-3; 8 of the junction bases match TRBD2. Sample: peripheral blood. The sequence derives from a human donor in a cohort sampled during active COVID-19. The DNA sequence is as follows: TGTGCCAGCAGCTTGTGGGCGCGGGAGGGCACAGATACGCAGTATTTT. Its product reads: CASSLWAREGTDTQYF.